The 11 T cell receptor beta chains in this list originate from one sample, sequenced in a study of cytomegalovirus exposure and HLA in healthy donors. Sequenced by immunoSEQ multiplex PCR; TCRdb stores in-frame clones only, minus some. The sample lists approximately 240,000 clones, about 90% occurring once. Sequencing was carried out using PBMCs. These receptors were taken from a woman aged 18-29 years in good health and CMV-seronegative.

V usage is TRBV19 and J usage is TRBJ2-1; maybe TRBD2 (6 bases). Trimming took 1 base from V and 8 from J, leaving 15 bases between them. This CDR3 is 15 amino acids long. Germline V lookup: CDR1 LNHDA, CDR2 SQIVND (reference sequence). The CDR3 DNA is TGTGCCAGTAGTATAGGGGGCGGGAACAGCGATGAGCAGTTCTTC. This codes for CASSIGGGNSDEQFF.

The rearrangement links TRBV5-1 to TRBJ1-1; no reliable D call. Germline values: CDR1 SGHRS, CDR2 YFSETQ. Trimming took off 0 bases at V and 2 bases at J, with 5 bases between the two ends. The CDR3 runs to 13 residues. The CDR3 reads CASSLAVNTEAFF. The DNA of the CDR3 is TGCGCCAGCAGCTTGGCAGTAAACACTGAAGCTTTCTTT.

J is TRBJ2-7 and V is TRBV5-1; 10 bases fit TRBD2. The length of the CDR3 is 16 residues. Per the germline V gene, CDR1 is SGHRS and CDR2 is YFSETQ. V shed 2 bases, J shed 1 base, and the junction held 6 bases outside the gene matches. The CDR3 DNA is TGCGCCAGCAGCTTCTTGTCTAGCGGGAGTTCCTACGAGCAGTACTTC. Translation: CASSFLSSGSSYEQYF.

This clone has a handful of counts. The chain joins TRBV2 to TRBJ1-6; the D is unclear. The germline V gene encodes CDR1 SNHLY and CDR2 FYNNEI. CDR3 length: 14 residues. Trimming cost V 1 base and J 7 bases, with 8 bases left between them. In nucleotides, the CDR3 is TGTGCCAGCAGTGAAGAGGACTACAATTCACCCCTCCACTTT. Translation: CASSEEDYNSPLHF.

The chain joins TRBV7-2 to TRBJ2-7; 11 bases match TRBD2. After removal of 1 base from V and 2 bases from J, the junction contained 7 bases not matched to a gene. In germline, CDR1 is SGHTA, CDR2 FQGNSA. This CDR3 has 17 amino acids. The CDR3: CASSLETSGIIPYEQYF. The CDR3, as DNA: TGTGCCAGCAGCTTAGAGACTAGCGGGATAATCCCCTACGAGCAGTACTTC.

The CDR3 sequence: CASSLVQGGEKLFF. CDR3 nucleotides: TGCGCCAGCAGCTTGGTACAGGGGGGTGAAAAACTGTTTTTT. The chain uses TRBV5-1 and TRBJ1-4; TRBD1 matches at 8 bases. V shed 0 bases, J shed 7 bases, and the junction held 2 bases outside the gene matches. The CDR3 length is 14 residues. CDR1 and CDR2 (germline): SGHRS, YFSETQ.

The CDR3 reads CASSFFNVGAEQPQHF. In nucleotides, the CDR3 is TGTGCCAGCAGCTTTTTTAACGTAGGGGCGGAACAGCCCCAGCATTTT. The V and J genes are TRBV7-8 and TRBJ1-5; maybe TRBD1 (5 bases). CDR1 and CDR2 from the germline V gene are SGHVS and FQNEAQ. There are 16 residues in the CDR3. V lost 3 bases, J lost 7 bases, and 19 bases lay in between. Using reference TRBV7-8 and TRBJ1-5 for the parts outside the CDR3, the full variable domain is GAGVSQSPRYKVAKRGQDVALRCDPISGHVSLFWYQQALGQGPEFLTYFQNEAQLDKSGLPSDRFFAERPEGSVSTLKIQRTQQEDSAVYLCASSFFNVGAEQPQHFGDGTRLSIL.

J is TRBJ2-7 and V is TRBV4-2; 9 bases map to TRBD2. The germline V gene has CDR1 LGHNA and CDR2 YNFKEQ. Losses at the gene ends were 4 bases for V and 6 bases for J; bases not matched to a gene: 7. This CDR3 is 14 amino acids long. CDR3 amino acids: CASSPPGLALEQYF. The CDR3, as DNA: TGTGCCAGCAGCCCACCGGGACTAGCTCTCGAGCAGTACTTC.

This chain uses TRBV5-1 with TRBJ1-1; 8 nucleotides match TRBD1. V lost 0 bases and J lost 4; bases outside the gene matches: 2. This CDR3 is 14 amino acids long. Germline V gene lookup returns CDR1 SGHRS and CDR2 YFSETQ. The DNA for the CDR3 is TGCGCCAGCAGCTTGGCACAGGGGGGCACTGAAGCTTTCTTT. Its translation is CASSLAQGGTEAFF.

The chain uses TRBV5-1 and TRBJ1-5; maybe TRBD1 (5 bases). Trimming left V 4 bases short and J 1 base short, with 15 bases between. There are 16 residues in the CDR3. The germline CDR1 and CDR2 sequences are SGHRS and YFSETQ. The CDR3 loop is CASSNGGPFSNQPQHF. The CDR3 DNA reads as TGCGCCAGCAGCAACGGGGGACCTTTCAGCAATCAGCCCCAGCATTTT.

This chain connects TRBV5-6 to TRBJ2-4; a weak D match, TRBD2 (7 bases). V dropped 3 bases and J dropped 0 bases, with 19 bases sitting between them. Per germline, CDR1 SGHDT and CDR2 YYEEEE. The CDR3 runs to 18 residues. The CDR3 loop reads CASSSFGSGGLAKNIQYF. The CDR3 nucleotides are TGTGCCAGCAGCTCATTTGGTTCGGGGGGCCTAGCCAAAAACATTCAGTACTTC.